These T cell receptor beta chains were read from a single sample in a study of response to subunit inactivated influenza vaccine. Each CDR3 protein gets one entry after TCRdb re-called the RT-PCR reads with MiXCR. The table has around 540,000 distinct CDR3 sequences, 12% seen once. The sequencing here drew on PBMCs from blood, taken on the day of vaccination. The origin of the receptors is a man in his forties or fifties who received an inactivated influenza vaccine. Each CDR3 is given with its conserved first and last residue. The D gene is left open where the match is weak. Clone size, where shown, is once, few, many, or a class for clones that have expanded.

clone size,V gene,J gene,D gene,CDR3 DNA,CDR3 protein
NA,TRBV20-1,TRBJ1-1,NA,TGCAGTGCTAGAGACCCTCTCATCGGGGGGCAAAGGAACACTGAAGCTTTCTTT,CSARDPLIGGQRNTEAFF
few,TRBV7-2,TRBJ2-7,NA,TGTGCCAGCAGCTTACAGACGGAGTACGAGCAGTACTTC,CASSLQTEYEQYF
few,TRBV7-9,TRBJ1-1,NA,TGTGCCAGCAGCTTAGACTTATCATGGGCTTTCTTT,CASSLDLSWAFF
many,TRBV5-1,TRBJ2-7,NA,TGCGCCAGCCGACTTGGGACAATCGCCGACGAGCAGTACTTC,CASRLGTIADEQYF
many,TRBV18,TRBJ1-1,NA,TGTGCCAGCTCACCGGGGACTTTTGAAGCTTTCTTT,CASSPGTFEAFF
NA,TRBV20-1,TRBJ2-5,TRBD1,TGCAGTGCTAGGAACAAGGACAGGAAGGGAGTAGAGACCCAGTACTTC,CSARNKDRKGVETQYF
NA,TRBV5-1,TRBJ1-1,TRBD1,TGCGCCAGCAGCCTTTGGACAGGATCGAACACTGAAGCTTTCTTT,CASSLWTGSNTEAFF
NA,TRBV10-3,TRBJ2-7,TRBD2,TGTGCCATCAGTGAACCGAGAGCGGGAGGAGTCGAGCAGTACTTC,CAISEPRAGGVEQYF
NA,TRBV6-2/TRBV6-3,TRBJ1-5,TRBD1,TGTGCCAGCAGTTCGCGGACGACAGGGTTAGTGAGCAATCAGCCCCAGCATTTT,CASSSRTTGLVSNQPQHF
NA,TRBV6-1,TRBJ2-6,NA,TGTGCCAGCAGATCAGGGTACTCTGGGGCCAACGTCCTGACTTTC,CASRSGYSGANVLTF
NA,TRBV7-8,TRBJ2-2,TRBD2,TGTGCCAGCAGCCCAAGCGGGATGGTCGGGGAGCTGTTTTTT,CASSPSGMVGELFF
few,TRBV6-1,TRBJ2-7,TRBD1,TGTGCCAGCAAGACGGGACAGGCGAGCTCCTACGAGCAGTACTTC,CASKTGQASSYEQYF
NA,TRBV12-3/TRBV12-4,TRBJ2-3,NA,TGTGCCAGCAGGAGGGACCTCAGCACAGATACGCAGTATTTT,CASRRDLSTDTQYF
NA,TRBV7-8,TRBJ1-2,NA,TGTGCCAGCAGCTTAGCGACGCTACCCGGACATGGCTACACCTTC,CASSLATLPGHGYTF
few,TRBV9,TRBJ2-5,NA,TGTGCCAGCAGCGTAGGGCTGGGGCAGCAAGAGACCCAGTACTTC,CASSVGLGQQETQYF
NA,TRBV5-1,TRBJ2-7,NA,TGCGCCAGCAGAAAAACCTCACCTAACTCCTACGAGCAGTACTTC,CASRKTSPNSYEQYF
NA,TRBV3-1,TRBJ2-3,NA,TGTGCCAGCAGCCAAGATACGGGGCTTCTCACAGATACGCAGTATTTT,CASSQDTGLLTDTQYF
many,TRBV7-6,TRBJ2-1,TRBD2,TGTGCCAGCAGCTTAGAGGTAGCGGGAGCGGGCTACAATGAGCAGTTCTTC,CASSLEVAGAGYNEQFF